What follows is one T cell receptor (beta chain) and its context. In its sample, this clonotype was seen once. Its antigen is currently not known. Base quality data are lacking; no much larger clone is found one base away. One read offers little support. V loses 0 bases, J loses 4 bases, and the germline ends lie 13 bases apart. The CDR3 spans 16 residues, from the cysteine through the phenylalanine. Only the CDR3 region is kept as DNA, spanning 48 bases read in frame from base 1. As encoded in the germline V gene, CDR1 is LGHNA while CDR2 is YNFKEQ. This specimen's treatment or condition label, per the study, means: in vitro stimulation with specific CMV peptide epitopes to enrich CMV-specific T cells. These data are taken from a study of T cell repertoires in cytomegalovirus infection (dated by TCRdb to between 2019 and 2020). With regard to the full study: Peptide stimulations targeted recently identified HLA-C-restricted CMV epitopes, whose presentation resists viral immunomodulation, together with well-studied HLA-B-restricted epitopes. Donor HLA type was relevant to the analysis, because carriage of CMV infection together with the matching HLA type was indicated by public TCR beta signatures.

Here is what the overall study found, with its caveats: Cumulative frequency of public TCR beta family members discriminated carriers of CMV infection plus the relevant HLA type in this cohort and an independent roughly 330-donor cohort. The ex vivo response was dominated by HLA-C-restricted CMV-specific TCR beta clonotypes, which also provided the single most frequent clonotype in two of eight donors.

For sequencing, an Illumina HiSeq 1500 was employed. The public reads were quality trimmed at Q25 with fastp and then assembled into clones with MiXCR by TCRdb, keeping productive beta chains. Under each unique CDR3 protein, matching rows form one entry showing the most common genes and DNA. The sample contains some 500,000 distinct CDR3 sequences, 30% to 40% of them found a single time. The ten largest account for roughly a sixth of the sample. The source was cultured PBMCs, collected from culture after CMV antigen stimulation. The receptor's source is a human donor in good health (CMV status not recorded). Some clones in this sample may be carry-over from other donors' samples. Rearrangement joined TRBV4-2 to TRBJ1-5; the best D guess is TRBD1, with 5 bases matching. Here is the DNA: TGTGCCAGCAGCCAAGAAGGGGCTGGGCGGAATCAGCCCCAGCATTTT. This gives the protein CASSQEGAGRNQPQHF.